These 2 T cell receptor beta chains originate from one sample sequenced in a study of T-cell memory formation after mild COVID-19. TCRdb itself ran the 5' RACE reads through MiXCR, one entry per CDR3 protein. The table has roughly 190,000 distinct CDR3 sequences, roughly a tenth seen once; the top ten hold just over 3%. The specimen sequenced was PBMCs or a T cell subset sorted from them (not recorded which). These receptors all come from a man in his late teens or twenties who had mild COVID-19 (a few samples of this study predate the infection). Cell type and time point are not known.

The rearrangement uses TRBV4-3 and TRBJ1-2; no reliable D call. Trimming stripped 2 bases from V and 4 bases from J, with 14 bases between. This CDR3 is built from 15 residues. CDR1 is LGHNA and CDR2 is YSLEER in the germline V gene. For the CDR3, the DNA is TGCGCCAGCAGCCAATTACTTCAGGCAGGCTATGGCTACACCTTC. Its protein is CASSQLLQAGYGYTF.

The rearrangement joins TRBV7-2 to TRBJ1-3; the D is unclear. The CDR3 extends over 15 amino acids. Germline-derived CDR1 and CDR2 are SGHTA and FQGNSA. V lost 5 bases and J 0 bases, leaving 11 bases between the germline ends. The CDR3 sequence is CASSLYRGSGNTIYF. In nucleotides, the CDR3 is TGTGCCAGCAGCCTATACAGAGGCTCTGGAAACACCATATATTTT.